This T cell receptor beta chain was identified during a study of glioma-infiltrating T cells (TCRdb year 2016). Study-wide context: Glioma tissue, non-neoplastic brain tissue and matched peripheral blood mononuclear cells were used as sources from which TCR alpha- and beta-chain repertoires were sequenced. To gauge divergence between tissue and blood T-cell populations, every tissue-infiltrating repertoire was compared against the peripheral blood repertoire from the same patient. Three low-grade glioma patients, roughly eight primary glioblastoma patients and three non-glioma patients contributing non-neoplastic brain tissue were included in the paired cohort. Beyond this particular receptor, the publication reports: Very few CDR3 sequences were shared between tissue and blood, attributed to high CDR3 diversity and limited sampling. VJ-independent divergence between tissue and blood was found to be below expectation in non-neoplastic patients but above expectation in all gliomas, particularly low-grade gliomas. Group comparisons were based on small numbers of patients: three non-neoplastic, three low-grade glioma and several glioblastoma patients.

This clonotype was observed many times. Its antigen remains undetermined. Base-call qualities are not available, and no considerably larger clone is one nucleotide away. Trimming removed 2 bases from V and 8 bases from J, leaving 13 bases between the germline ends. Counted from cysteine to phenylalanine, this CDR3 has 13 amino acids. Here the CDR3 DNA is all that survives: 39 bases in frame from base 1. Looking up the germline V gene yields CDR1 SGHRS and CDR2 YFSETQ. The iRepertoire nested amplicon-rescue multiplex PCR (arm-PCR) platform was used to amplify TCR alpha and beta CDR3 regions from RNA. For one-step reverse transcription and amplification, roughly 90-450 ng of tissue mRNA or PBMC total RNA was used as input. Following bead purification, Illumina adapters were added by a secondary multiplex PCR, and the libraries were gel-purified between 200 and 400 bp. Internal 6-nucleotide barcodes were carried by the libraries and were used for demultiplexing. The libraries were sequenced on an Illumina MiSeq using 2x220 or 2x250 nucleotide paired-end reads. For the original study's pipeline: Paired reads were merged using FLASH 1.2.11 and aligned with BWA-MEM to the GRCh37 human genome, and TRA and TRB reads were then extracted. V and J assignment used an IMGT-derived reference of cassette sequences and CDR3 motifs that included pseudogenes. Reads were translated in three frames, and productive CDR3s were defined by a C…FGXG motif without stop codons. Clonotypes were defined as unique combinations of V-J cassette pair and CDR3 amino acid sequence. Reads were filtered by Hamming distance, thresholded by each sample's sequence error rate in mapped regions. TCRdb reanalyzed the raw reads on its own, using fastp at Q25 for trimming and MiXCR for clone calling, and kept in-frame beta chains. Rows are combined by CDR3 protein, so each entry shows the most common genes and DNA. The V and J calls were not made by the authors but by TCRdb's processing. The table for this sample lists tens of thousands of distinct CDR3 sequences; approximately 22% of them were counted only once. Over 5% of the sample is in the top ten clones.

This chain is built from TRBV5-1 and TRBJ1-2, and TRBD1 may be the D gene, going by 6 matching bases. The sequence was obtained from a human donor with low-grade glioma or glioblastoma, undergoing nonglioma brain surgery, or in good health (not recorded which). Sequenced input: glioma tissue, nonneoplastic brain tissue, or PBMCs (not recorded which). The CDR3 has the sequence CASSLAGASGYTF. The DNA is TGCGCCAGCAGCTTAGCGGGGGCTAGCGGCTACACCTTC.